This T cell receptor (beta chain) was identified during a study of blood T cell repertoires in COVID-19. The CDR3 is made up of 17 amino acids. Per the germline V gene, CDR1 is MNHEY and CDR2 is SVGEGT. Trimming took 2 bases from V and 6 from J; bases not matched to a gene: 7. Only in-frame clones appear in the TCRdb table, and some are missing; sequencing was by immunoSEQ multiplex PCR. Among roughly 150,000 clones listed, more than 65% were seen once. The count of this clone is one. This clonotype originated in a man between 70 and 80 years old with active or convalescent COVID-19. Material: peripheral blood. The chain joins TRBV6-2 or TRBV6-3 to TRBJ2-1, with 13 bases identical to TRBD2. The CDR3 coding sequence is TGTGCCAGCAGTTACGGGACTAGCGGGAAAGCGGGCAATGAGCAGTTCTTC. Its translation: CASSYGTSGKAGNEQFF.